A selection of T cell receptor beta chains follows, all from one sample in a study of blood T cell repertoires in COVID-19. Data came from immunoSEQ multiplex PCR; TCRdb stores just in-frame clones and leaves some out. The sample carries a few hundred thousand clones, under 85% recorded once. The sample taken for sequencing was PBMCs or T cells enriched from blood (not recorded which). The receptor set was obtained from a woman in her forties or fifties who had recovered from COVID-19. CDR3s include the opening cysteine and the closing phenylalanine or tryptophan. D genes are given only for firm matches. The listing skips clone size in some rows; elsewhere it reads once, few, many or a size class.

d_call: NA; j_call: TRBJ2-3; v_call: TRBV10-3; clone_size: NA; cdr3_nt: TGTGCCATCAGTGAGTCGCGGAGGAGCAGCACAGATACGCAGTATTTT; cdr3_aa: CAISESRRSSTDTQYF
d_call: NA; j_call: TRBJ1-1; v_call: TRBV12-3/TRBV12-4; clone_size: NA; cdr3_nt: TGTGCCTCCCAAAACACCGGGTTCACTGAAGCTTTCTTT; cdr3_aa: CASQNTGFTEAFF
d_call: NA; j_call: TRBJ1-1; v_call: TRBV5-1; clone_size: NA; cdr3_nt: TGCGCCAGCAGCGGTACCTCCGGGGAGACTGAAGCTTTCTTT; cdr3_aa: CASSGTSGETEAFF
d_call: NA; j_call: TRBJ1-1; v_call: TRBV18; clone_size: NA; cdr3_nt: TGTGCCAGCTCACCAGGGACCGGGACAGAAGCTTTCTTT; cdr3_aa: CASSPGTGTEAFF
d_call: TRBD1; j_call: TRBJ1-2; v_call: TRBV28; clone_size: NA; cdr3_nt: TGTGCCAGCAGCCCAGGGGGAGGATGGGGCTACACCTTC; cdr3_aa: CASSPGGGWGYTF
d_call: NA; j_call: TRBJ2-7; v_call: TRBV6-5; clone_size: NA; cdr3_nt: TGTGCCAGCAGTACAGGATCCTCGGGTCAGTACTTC; cdr3_aa: CASSTGSSGQYF
d_call: NA; j_call: TRBJ1-2; v_call: TRBV3-1/TRBV3-2; clone_size: NA; cdr3_nt: TGTGCCAGCAGCAACAGGGATAACTACTATGGCTACACCTTC; cdr3_aa: CASSNRDNYYGYTF
d_call: TRBD1; j_call: TRBJ1-1; v_call: TRBV29-1; clone_size: NA; cdr3_nt: TGCAGCGTTGCGGGACAGGGCTATCCTGAAGCTTTCTTT; cdr3_aa: CSVAGQGYPEAFF
d_call: TRBD1; j_call: TRBJ2-3; v_call: TRBV5-1; clone_size: NA; cdr3_nt: TGCGCCAGCAGCGCCGGGACAGGGGGTAGCACAGATACGCAGTATTTT; cdr3_aa: CASSAGTGGSTDTQYF
d_call: NA; j_call: TRBJ1-1; v_call: TRBV30; clone_size: NA; cdr3_nt: TGTGCCTGGAGGGACAGTAGAGCCGAAGCTTTCTTT; cdr3_aa: CAWRDSRAEAFF
d_call: NA; j_call: TRBJ2-2; v_call: TRBV19; clone_size: NA; cdr3_nt: TGTGCCAGTAGTATAGTTGGGACACACACCGGGGAGCTGTTTTTT; cdr3_aa: CASSIVGTHTGELFF
d_call: NA; j_call: TRBJ1-1; v_call: TRBV11-2; clone_size: NA; cdr3_nt: TGTGCCAGCAGCTCGCTGACAGGCCTAGGACACACTGAAGCTTTCTTT; cdr3_aa: CASSSLTGLGHTEAFF
d_call: TRBD2; j_call: TRBJ2-7; v_call: TRBV30; clone_size: NA; cdr3_nt: TGTGCCTGGAGTGTGACTAGCGGCTTCTACGAGCAGTACTTC; cdr3_aa: CAWSVTSGFYEQYF
d_call: TRBD2; j_call: TRBJ2-7; v_call: TRBV13; clone_size: NA; cdr3_nt: TGTGCCAGCAGCAAAATTAGCGGGATAAGGGAGCAGTACTTC; cdr3_aa: CASSKISGIREQYF
d_call: TRBD1; j_call: TRBJ1-2; v_call: TRBV6-1; clone_size: few; cdr3_nt: TGTGCCAGCAGTGAAGGGGACAGGCCGAACTATGGCTACACCTTC; cdr3_aa: CASSEGDRPNYGYTF
d_call: TRBD1; j_call: TRBJ1-5; v_call: TRBV2; clone_size: NA; cdr3_nt: TGTGCCAGCAGTGACCAGACAGGGGATCAGCCCCAGCATTTT; cdr3_aa: CASSDQTGDQPQHF
d_call: NA; j_call: TRBJ2-5; v_call: TRBV5-1; clone_size: NA; cdr3_nt: TGCGCCAGCAGGCAACAGGGGGGGATTGTTGGAGAGACCCAGTACTTC; cdr3_aa: CASRQQGGIVGETQYF
d_call: TRBD1; j_call: TRBJ1-5; v_call: TRBV19; clone_size: NA; cdr3_nt: TGTGCCAGTAGCGTTACAGGGGGCGCGAATCAGCCCCAGCATTTT; cdr3_aa: CASSVTGGANQPQHF
d_call: NA; j_call: TRBJ1-5; v_call: TRBV7-2; clone_size: few; cdr3_nt: TGTGCCAGCAGTCGGGGGGCTTATCAGCCCCAGCATTTT; cdr3_aa: CASSRGAYQPQHF
d_call: TRBD2; j_call: TRBJ2-3; v_call: TRBV7-6; clone_size: NA; cdr3_nt: TGTGCCAGCAGCTCCCAGCGGGGGGGCATGGCAGATACGCAGTATTTT; cdr3_aa: CASSSQRGGMADTQYF
d_call: TRBD2; j_call: TRBJ2-4; v_call: TRBV7-9; clone_size: NA; cdr3_nt: TGTGCGCCAATAGCGGGAGGGCTTGGGATTCAGTACTTC; cdr3_aa: CAPIAGGLGIQYF
d_call: TRBD1; j_call: TRBJ1-5; v_call: TRBV7-2; clone_size: few; cdr3_nt: TGTGCCAGCAGCTTTCAGGGGGCTGGTCAGCCCCAGCATTTT; cdr3_aa: CASSFQGAGQPQHF
d_call: NA; j_call: TRBJ1-4; v_call: TRBV6-1; clone_size: NA; cdr3_nt: TGTGCCAGCAGTGTCCCTCTTGCGGGAACTAATGAAAAACTGTTTTTT; cdr3_aa: CASSVPLAGTNEKLFF
d_call: TRBD2; j_call: TRBJ2-1; v_call: TRBV7-9; clone_size: NA; cdr3_nt: TGTGCCAGCAGCTTTAGCGGGAGCAATGAGCAGTTCTTC; cdr3_aa: CASSFSGSNEQFF
d_call: TRBD1; j_call: TRBJ2-1; v_call: TRBV7-2; clone_size: NA; cdr3_nt: TGTGCCAGCAGCTTGTGGGACAGGGGGGACAATGAGCAGTTCTTC; cdr3_aa: CASSLWDRGDNEQFF
d_call: TRBD1; j_call: TRBJ1-5; v_call: TRBV5-8; clone_size: few; cdr3_nt: TGTGCCAGCAGCTTGGAAGGGGGCAGGTACAATCAGCCCCAGCATTTT; cdr3_aa: CASSLEGGRYNQPQHF
d_call: NA; j_call: TRBJ1-6; v_call: TRBV5-4; clone_size: NA; cdr3_nt: TGTGCCAGCAGCTTGGTAGCCCCAGGGTCCTATAATTCACCCCTCCACTTT; cdr3_aa: CASSLVAPGSYNSPLHF
d_call: TRBD1; j_call: TRBJ1-2; v_call: TRBV7-2; clone_size: NA; cdr3_nt: TGTGCCAGCAGCTTCCACCGACAGGGTGGAGAGGGCTACACCTTC; cdr3_aa: CASSFHRQGGEGYTF
d_call: TRBD1; j_call: TRBJ2-3; v_call: TRBV30; clone_size: NA; cdr3_nt: TGTGCCTACTCGGACAGGGTCCTAGATACGCAGTATTTT; cdr3_aa: CAYSDRVLDTQYF
d_call: NA; j_call: TRBJ2-3; v_call: TRBV15; clone_size: few; cdr3_nt: TGTGCCACCAGCACACGAAGCCCCCCAGATACGCAGTATTTT; cdr3_aa: CATSTRSPPDTQYF
d_call: TRBD1; j_call: TRBJ1-1; v_call: TRBV27; clone_size: NA; cdr3_nt: TGTGCCAGCCTGGGACAGGGACGACCCAAAGCTTTCTTT; cdr3_aa: CASLGQGRPKAFF
d_call: NA; j_call: TRBJ1-5; v_call: TRBV29-1; clone_size: NA; cdr3_nt: TGCAGCGTTGAACAGTTGGGCAATCAGCCCCAGCATTTT; cdr3_aa: CSVEQLGNQPQHF
d_call: NA; j_call: TRBJ1-2; v_call: TRBV6-5; clone_size: NA; cdr3_nt: TGTGCCAGCAGCCTGACAGGAAACTACTATGGCTACACCTTC; cdr3_aa: CASSLTGNYYGYTF
d_call: TRBD2; j_call: TRBJ2-5; v_call: TRBV7-8; clone_size: NA; cdr3_nt: TGTGCCAGCAGCTTACGGCTAGCGGGAGGCCTAAGGGTCAGAGAGACCCAGTACTTC; cdr3_aa: CASSLRLAGGLRVRETQYF
d_call: NA; j_call: TRBJ1-1; v_call: TRBV30; clone_size: NA; cdr3_nt: TGTGCCTGGACCGACGCGCGGGGGCGAGACACTGAAGCTTTCTTT; cdr3_aa: CAWTDARGRDTEAFF
d_call: TRBD1; j_call: TRBJ2-7; v_call: TRBV4-1; clone_size: NA; cdr3_nt: TGCGCCAGCAGCCGGACAGGGGGCGCGGGGGAGCAGTACTTC; cdr3_aa: CASSRTGGAGEQYF
d_call: TRBD1; j_call: TRBJ2-1; v_call: TRBV13; clone_size: few; cdr3_nt: TGTGCCAGCAGCTCGACAGGGGTGACCTATGAGCAGTTCTTC; cdr3_aa: CASSSTGVTYEQFF
d_call: NA; j_call: TRBJ1-5; v_call: TRBV2; clone_size: NA; cdr3_nt: TGTGCCAGCAGTGATTTAGAAACCGCCTATAGCAATCAGCCCCAGCATTTT; cdr3_aa: CASSDLETAYSNQPQHF
d_call: NA; j_call: TRBJ1-2; v_call: TRBV28; clone_size: NA; cdr3_nt: TGTGCCAGCAGCCTTATCGTTGGGGGGTCTGGCTACACCTTC; cdr3_aa: CASSLIVGGSGYTF
d_call: TRBD1; j_call: TRBJ1-5; v_call: TRBV6-2/TRBV6-3; clone_size: NA; cdr3_nt: TGTGCCAGCAGTTCCATGACAGGGTGGGACAATCAGCCCCAGCATTTT; cdr3_aa: CASSSMTGWDNQPQHF
d_call: NA; j_call: TRBJ2-1; v_call: TRBV2; clone_size: few; cdr3_nt: TGTGCCAGCAGGGAAGGACGGAGCTCCTACAATGAGCAGTTCTTC; cdr3_aa: CASREGRSSYNEQFF
d_call: TRBD2; j_call: TRBJ2-3; v_call: TRBV6-2/TRBV6-3; clone_size: NA; cdr3_nt: TGTGCCAGCAGTTATTCCACTAGCGGCACAGATACGCAGTATTTT; cdr3_aa: CASSYSTSGTDTQYF
d_call: TRBD1; j_call: TRBJ2-5; v_call: TRBV11-3; clone_size: NA; cdr3_nt: TGTGCCAGCAGCTTAACCAGGGGGCCGGAGGAGACCCAGTACTTC; cdr3_aa: CASSLTRGPEETQYF
d_call: TRBD1; j_call: TRBJ2-1; v_call: TRBV2; clone_size: NA; cdr3_nt: TGTGCCAGCAGTGAAGCGGACAGGGGGCAGGTTTACAATGAGCAGTTCTTC; cdr3_aa: CASSEADRGQVYNEQFF
d_call: TRBD2; j_call: TRBJ2-3; v_call: TRBV11-3; clone_size: NA; cdr3_nt: TGTGCCAGCAGCTCGAGGACTAGCGGGGGAGACCTTCTCACAGATACGCAGTATTTT; cdr3_aa: CASSSRTSGGDLLTDTQYF